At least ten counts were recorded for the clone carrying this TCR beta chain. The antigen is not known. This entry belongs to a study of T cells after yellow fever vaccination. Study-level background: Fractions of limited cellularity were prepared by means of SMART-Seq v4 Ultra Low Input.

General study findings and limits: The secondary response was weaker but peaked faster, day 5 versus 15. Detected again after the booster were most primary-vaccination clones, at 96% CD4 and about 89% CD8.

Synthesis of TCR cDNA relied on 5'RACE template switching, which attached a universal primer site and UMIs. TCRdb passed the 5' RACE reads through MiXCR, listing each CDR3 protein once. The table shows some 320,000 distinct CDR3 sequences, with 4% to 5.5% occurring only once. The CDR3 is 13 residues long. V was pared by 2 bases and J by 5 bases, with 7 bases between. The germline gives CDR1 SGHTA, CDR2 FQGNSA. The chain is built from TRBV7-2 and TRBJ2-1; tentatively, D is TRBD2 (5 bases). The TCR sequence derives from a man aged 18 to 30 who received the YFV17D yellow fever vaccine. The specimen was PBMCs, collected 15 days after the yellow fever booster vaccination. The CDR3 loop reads CASSLMRDNEQFF. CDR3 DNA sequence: TGTGCCAGCAGCTTAATGCGGGACAATGAGCAGTTCTTC. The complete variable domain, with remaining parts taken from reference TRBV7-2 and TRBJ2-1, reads GAGVSQSPSNKVTEKGKDVELRCDPISGHTALYWYRQSLGQGLEFLIYFQGNSAPDKSGLPSDRFSAERTGGSVSTLTIQRTQQEDSAVYLCASSLMRDNEQFFGPGTRLTVL.